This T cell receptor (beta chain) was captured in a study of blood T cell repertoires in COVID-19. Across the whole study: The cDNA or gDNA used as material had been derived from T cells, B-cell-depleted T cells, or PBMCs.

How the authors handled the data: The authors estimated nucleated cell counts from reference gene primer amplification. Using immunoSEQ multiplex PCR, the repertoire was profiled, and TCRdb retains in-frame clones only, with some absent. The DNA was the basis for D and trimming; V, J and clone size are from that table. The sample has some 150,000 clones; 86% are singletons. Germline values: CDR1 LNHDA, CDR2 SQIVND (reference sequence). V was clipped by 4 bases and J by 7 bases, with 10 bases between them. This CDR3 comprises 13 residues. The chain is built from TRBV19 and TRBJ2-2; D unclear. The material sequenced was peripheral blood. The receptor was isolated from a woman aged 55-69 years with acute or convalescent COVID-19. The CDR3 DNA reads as TGTGCCAGTAGTACCCGAACGGTCGGGGAGCTGTTTTTT. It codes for CASSTRTVGELFF.